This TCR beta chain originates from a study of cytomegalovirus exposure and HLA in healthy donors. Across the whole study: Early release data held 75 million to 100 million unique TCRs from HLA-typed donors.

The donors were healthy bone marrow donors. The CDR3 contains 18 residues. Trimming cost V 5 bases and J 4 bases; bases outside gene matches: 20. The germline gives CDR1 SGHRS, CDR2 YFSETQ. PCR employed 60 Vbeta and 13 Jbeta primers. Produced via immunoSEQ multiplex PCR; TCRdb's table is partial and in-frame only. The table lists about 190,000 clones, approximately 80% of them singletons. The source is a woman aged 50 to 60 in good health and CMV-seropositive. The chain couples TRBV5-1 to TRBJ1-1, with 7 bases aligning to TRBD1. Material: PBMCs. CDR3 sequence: CASRAGAGQVPAGTEAFF. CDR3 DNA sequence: TGCGCCAGCAGGGCCGGAGCAGGACAGGTTCCGGCAGGCACTGAAGCTTTCTTT.